This record covers a single TCR beta chain. Some clones are missing from TCRdb's copy, which holds only in-frame ones; the method was immunoSEQ multiplex PCR. The repertoire holds about 83,000 clones, 65% to 90% seen once, with 0.66% in the top ten. The length of the CDR3 is 17 residues. Germline CDR1 and CDR2: SNHLY and FYNNEI. With V trimmed by 2 bases and J by 4 bases, 8 bases remained unmatched. This specimen belongs to a study of OX40 agonist ivuxolimab in advanced cancers. The sequences come from CD4+ or CD8+ T cells sorted from blood, collected in a trial of the OX40 agonist ivuxolimab. The source of this sequence is an adult with an advanced solid tumor such as melanoma, head and neck, liver or kidney cancer. The chain combines TRBV2 with TRBJ2-1, with 10 bases lining up with TRBD2. CDR3 amino acids: CASSELGSTSGYNEQFF. The CDR3 nucleotides read TGTGCCAGCAGTGAATTAGGATCGACTAGCGGGTACAATGAGCAGTTCTTC.